The entry that follows covers one TCR beta chain sequence. The antigen remains unidentified. V trimming: 5 bases; J trimming: 1 base; junction bases outside the gene matches: 11. Germline CDR1 reads SEHNR; CDR2 reads FQNEAQ (reference sequence). The CDR3 is 17 amino acids. Every one of the donors was a Caucasian adult that lived in Nashville, Tennessee. The sample originates from a study of shared clonotypes between healthy human individuals. Findings and limits, study-wide: Sampling covered blood only; tissue repertoires likely differ.

The unsorted PBMC replicate PCRs were performed with about 290 ng DNA, roughly 30,000 T cell genomes. In the study's own analysis: From ImmunoSEQ came sequences covering only the junction and carrying no quality scores, so filtering differed. Clones were read by immunoSEQ multiplex PCR, and TCRdb kept only the in-frame ones, dropping some. The V and J calls and the clone size are those of that table, but D and trimming were determined from the DNA. The table has some 470,000 clones, around 78% seen once; the top ten hold roughly 13%. The rearrangement links TRBV7-9 to TRBJ2-5; 9 bases match TRBD2. Source material: PBMCs. The TCR was taken from a woman between 35 and 50 years old in good health. Some clones in this sample may be carry-over from other donors' samples. CDR3 amino acids: CASSPREASGAQETQYF. As DNA, the CDR3 is TGTGCCAGCAGCCCTCGAGAGGCTAGCGGGGCCCAAGAGACCCAGTACTTC.